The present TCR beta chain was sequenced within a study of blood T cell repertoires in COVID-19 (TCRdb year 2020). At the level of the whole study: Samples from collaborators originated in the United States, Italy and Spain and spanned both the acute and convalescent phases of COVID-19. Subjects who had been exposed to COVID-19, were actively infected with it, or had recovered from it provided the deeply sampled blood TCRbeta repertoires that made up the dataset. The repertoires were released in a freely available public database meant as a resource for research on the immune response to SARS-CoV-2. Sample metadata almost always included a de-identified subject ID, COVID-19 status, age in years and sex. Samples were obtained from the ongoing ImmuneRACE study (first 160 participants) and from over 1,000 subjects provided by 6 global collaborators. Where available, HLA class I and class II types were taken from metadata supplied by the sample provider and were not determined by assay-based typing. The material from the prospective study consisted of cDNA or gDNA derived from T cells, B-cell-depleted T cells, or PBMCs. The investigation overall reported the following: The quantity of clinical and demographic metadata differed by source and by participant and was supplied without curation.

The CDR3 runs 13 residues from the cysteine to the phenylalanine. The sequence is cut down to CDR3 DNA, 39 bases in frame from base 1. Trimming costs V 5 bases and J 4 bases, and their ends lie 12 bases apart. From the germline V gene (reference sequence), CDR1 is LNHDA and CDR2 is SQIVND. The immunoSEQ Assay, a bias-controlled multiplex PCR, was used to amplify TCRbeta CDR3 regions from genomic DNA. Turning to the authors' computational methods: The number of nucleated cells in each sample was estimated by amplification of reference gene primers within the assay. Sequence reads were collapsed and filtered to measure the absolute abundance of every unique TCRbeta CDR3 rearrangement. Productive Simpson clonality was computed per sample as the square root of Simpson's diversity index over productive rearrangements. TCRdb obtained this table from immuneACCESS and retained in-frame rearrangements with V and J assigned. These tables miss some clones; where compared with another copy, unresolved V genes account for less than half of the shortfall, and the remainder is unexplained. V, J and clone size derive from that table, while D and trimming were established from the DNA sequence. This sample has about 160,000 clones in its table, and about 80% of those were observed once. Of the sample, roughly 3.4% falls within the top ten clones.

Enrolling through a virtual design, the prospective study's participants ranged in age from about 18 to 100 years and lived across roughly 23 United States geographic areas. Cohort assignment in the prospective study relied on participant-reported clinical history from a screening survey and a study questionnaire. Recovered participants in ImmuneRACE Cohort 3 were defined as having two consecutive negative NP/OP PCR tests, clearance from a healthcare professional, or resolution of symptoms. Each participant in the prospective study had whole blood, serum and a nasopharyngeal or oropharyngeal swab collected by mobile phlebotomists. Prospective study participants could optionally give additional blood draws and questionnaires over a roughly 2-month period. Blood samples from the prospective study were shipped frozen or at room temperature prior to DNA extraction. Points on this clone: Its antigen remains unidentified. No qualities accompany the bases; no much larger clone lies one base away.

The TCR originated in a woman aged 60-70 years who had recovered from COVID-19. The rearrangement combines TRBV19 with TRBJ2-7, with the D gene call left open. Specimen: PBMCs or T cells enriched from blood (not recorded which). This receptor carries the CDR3 CASSPTPGYEQYF. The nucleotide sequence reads TGTGCCAGTAGTCCCACGCCCGGGTACGAGCAGTACTTC.